This record looks at one TCR beta chain sequence and its context. The protocol was immunoSEQ multiplex PCR, while the TCRdb copy is restricted to in-frame clones and leaves out a portion. The sample lists roughly 270,000 clones, approximately 80% occurring once. This specimen comes from a study of blood T cell repertoires in COVID-19. The V and J ends lost 1 base and 5 bases, in that order; junction bases with no gene match: 6. The CDR3 covers 16 residues. CDR1 and CDR2 (germline): SGHTA, FQGNSA. The sample was PBMCs or T cells enriched from blood (not recorded which). The source is a man in his forties or fifties who had been exposed to COVID-19. The rearrangement uses TRBV7-2 and TRBJ1-5, with 9 bases matching TRBD1. This chain's CDR3 is CASSLGGTGSHQPQHF. CDR3 sequence (DNA): TGTGCCAGCAGCTTAGGCGGGACAGGGAGCCATCAGCCCCAGCATTTT. The whole variable domain, filled in from reference TRBV7-2 and TRBJ1-5, reads GAGVSQSPSNKVTEKGKDVELRCDPISGHTALYWYRQSLGQGLEFLIYFQGNSAPDKSGLPSDRFSAERTGGSVSTLTIQRTQQEDSAVYLCASSLGGTGSHQPQHFGDGTRLSIL.